This TCR beta chain derives from a study of blood T cells in healthy people across ages. The use of a sample-barcoded 5' primer and a J-beta primer mix characterized a second PCR of roughly 6 to 11 cycles. MiXCR, applied by TCRdb to the 5' RACE reads, yields one record per CDR3 protein. The sample holds about 1 million distinct CDR3 sequences, around 45% seen once. This clonotype was detected a few times. V lost 1 base and J lost 0, with 10 bases in between. Germline V gene sequence: CDR1 MNHNS, CDR2 SASEGT. CDR3 length: 15 residues. This chain joins TRBV6-1 and TRBJ2-7; D gene ambiguous. The clonotype was recovered from a woman in her sixties in good health. Sequencing used blood. CDR3 DNA sequence: TGTGCCAGCAGTGAAGAAGGGCGGAGCTCCTACGAGCAGTACTTC. Amino acid sequence: CASSEEGRSSYEQYF.